A selection of T cell receptor beta chains follows, all from one sample in a study of T-cell reconstitution after alpha-beta-depleted transplantation in children. TCRdb independently ran MiXCR on the PCR reads; one entry per CDR3 protein. The data show some 640,000 distinct CDR3 sequences, with 16% seen just once and over 0.95% held by the top ten. Specimen: PBMCs from the stem cell graft donor, collected from the stem cell graft. The receptors stem from a human donor who donated a stem cell graft to a child with acute myeloid leukemia. The conserved cysteine and the conserved F or W are not part of the CDR3 here.

TRBV5-1	ASSPRKEDRGGELF
TRBV12-3/TRBV12-4	ASSLRDDTDTQY
TRBV20-1	SASFPGTYATNEKLF
TRBV7-9	ASSLYARTGEGNEQF
TRBV20-1	SARDWRVYSNQPQH
TRBV10-3	AISGGGARGDTQY
TRBV7-2	ASSPQEATDTQY
TRBV24-1	ATSGGGGRETQY
TRBV28	ASSFGEAGGQDTQY
TRBV7-2	ASSQAPRDTQY
TRBV30	AWSAQDYEQY
TRBV12-3/TRBV12-4	ASSLRLAGDWDEQF
TRBV5-6	ASSLWGDLETQY
TRBV15	ATSRVRGRATEAF
TRBV20-1	SARDEIYTDTQY
TRBV5-1	ASSSNLGQGRGLDTQY
TRBV7-2	ASSLGSGAGIVKGYT
TRBV6-2/TRBV6-3	ASSYFPRGSNQPQH
TRBV20-1	SARVTRGAYEQY
TRBV5-6	ASSPRTAGEQY
TRBV27	ASSLKDRGDYGYT
TRBV7-2	ASSLVAGSNQPQH
TRBV27	ASSLLGLFKDNEQF